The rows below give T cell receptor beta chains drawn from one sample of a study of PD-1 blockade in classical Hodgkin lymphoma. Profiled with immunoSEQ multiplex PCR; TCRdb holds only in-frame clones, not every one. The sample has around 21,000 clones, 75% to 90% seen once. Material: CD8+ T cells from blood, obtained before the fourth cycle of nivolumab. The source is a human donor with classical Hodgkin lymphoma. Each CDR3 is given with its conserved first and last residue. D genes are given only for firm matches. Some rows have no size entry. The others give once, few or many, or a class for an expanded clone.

CASSNGQDRYGYTF	TGTGCCAGCAGTAACGGACAAGACCGCTATGGCTACACCTTC	14	.	.	TRBV6-1	TRBJ1-2
CASSWAAGTPSSYNEQFF	TGTGCCAGCAGCTGGGCGGCCGGGACTCCAAGCTCCTACAATGAGCAGTTCTTC	18	.	.	TRBV7-8	TRBJ2-1
CASSIGPGFSNQPQHF	TGTGCCAGTAGTATCGGACCGGGGTTTAGCAATCAGCCCCAGCATTTT	16	once	.	TRBV19	TRBJ1-5
CASWVGGTDTQYF	TGTGCCTCTTGGGTGGGAGGTACAGATACGCAGTATTTT	13	.	.	TRBV10-3	TRBJ2-3
CASSIGGSPLHF	TGTGCCAGTAGTATAGGCGGTTCACCCCTCCACTTT	12	.	.	TRBV19	TRBJ1-6
CASSWGTGTYEQYF	TGTGCCAGTAGTTGGGGGACAGGGACCTACGAGCAGTACTTC	14	.	TRBD1	TRBV19	TRBJ2-7
CASTTGEFGGELFF	TGTGCCAGCACAACAGGGGAATTCGGCGGGGAGCTGTTTTTT	14	.	TRBD1	TRBV28	TRBJ2-2
CASSSTGEQYF	TGTGCCAGCAGCTCCACAGGGGAGCAGTACTTC	11	.	.	TRBV11-3	TRBJ2-7
CSALTGGELFF	TGCAGTGCTCTCACGGGGGGGGAGCTGTTTTTT	11	.	.	TRBV20-1	TRBJ2-2
CAWTLGGFNPEAFF	TGTGCCTGGACTCTGGGGGGGTTTAACCCTGAAGCTTTCTTT	14	.	.	TRBV30	TRBJ1-1
CASSRGGLQPQHF	TGTGCCAGCAGCCGAGGGGGCCTTCAGCCCCAGCATTTT	13	.	TRBD1	TRBV5-6	TRBJ1-5
CSATGVSSYEQYF	TGCAGCGCCACGGGGGTTAGCTCCTACGAGCAGTACTTC	13	.	.	TRBV29-1	TRBJ2-7
CASRPTSTRGSDGYTF	TGTGCCAGCAGACCAACCTCAACCCGGGGGTCGGATGGCTACACCTTC	16	.	.	TRBV27	TRBJ1-2
CASSQDVWGRDTEAFF	TGTGCCAGCAGCCAAGATGTCTGGGGGCGGGACACTGAAGCTTTCTTT	16	.	.	TRBV14	TRBJ1-1
CASRLPFTERIKQETQYF	TGTGCAAGTCGCTTACCCTTCACGGAAAGGATAAAACAAGAGACCCAGTACTTC	18	.	.	TRBV12-2	TRBJ2-5
CASSYGQGRELFF	TGCGCCAGCAGCTACGGACAGGGCCGGGAGCTGTTTTTT	13	.	TRBD1	TRBV5-1	TRBJ2-2
CATSRSTGGYDYGYTF	TGTGCCACCAGCAGATCTACAGGGGGCTACGACTATGGCTACACCTTC	16	.	TRBD1	TRBV15	TRBJ1-2
CASSLISSDEQFF	TGCGCCAGCAGCTTGATCTCCTCCGATGAGCAGTTCTTC	13	.	.	TRBV5-1	TRBJ2-1
CASSSGVGNEQFF	TGTGCCAGCAGCTCGGGGGTAGGCAATGAGCAGTTCTTC	13	.	.	TRBV9	TRBJ2-1
CASSHREKLFF	TGTGCCAGCAGCCATAGGGAAAAACTGTTTTTT	11	.	.	TRBV4-2	TRBJ1-4
CASSPGTTNEQFF	TGTGCCAGCAGCCCCGGGACGACCAATGAGCAGTTCTTC	13	.	.	TRBV11-3	TRBJ2-1
CASGLVGTGVSYGYTF	TGTGCTAGTGGTTTGGTGGGGACAGGGGTAAGCTATGGCTACACCTTC	16	once	TRBD1	TRBV12-5	TRBJ1-2
CASSLEWLAVYEQYF	TGTGCCAGCAGCCTCGAGTGGCTAGCCGTATACGAGCAGTACTTC	15	.	.	TRBV7-2	TRBJ2-7
CASIMGRNTGELFF	TGTGCCAGTATCATGGGGCGGAACACCGGGGAGCTGTTTTTT	14	.	.	TRBV19	TRBJ2-2
CASRTGGTEAFF	TGTGCCAGTAGGACAGGGGGGACTGAAGCTTTCTTT	12	.	TRBD1	TRBV19	TRBJ1-1
CAWREGYNEQFF	TGTGCCTGGAGAGAAGGGTACAATGAGCAGTTCTTC	12	.	.	TRBV30	TRBJ2-1
CASSAGTGDYYEQYF	TGTGCCAGCAGCGCCGGGACAGGGGATTATTACGAGCAGTACTTC	15	.	TRBD1	TRBV5-4	TRBJ2-7
CASSSIKETQYF	TGTGCCAGCAGCTCCATCAAGGAGACCCAGTACTTC	12	.	.	TRBV11-2	TRBJ2-5
CASSFGLDNEQFF	TGTGCCAGCAGTTTCGGACTAGACAATGAGCAGTTCTTC	13	once	TRBD2	TRBV6-5	TRBJ2-1
CASSFGGTPGGYTF	TGTGCCAGCAGTTTTGGGGGGACCCCGGGAGGCTACACCTTC	14	.	.	TRBV27	TRBJ1-2
CASKDQGAWKTQYF	TGTGCCAGCAAAGACCAGGGGGCTTGGAAGACCCAGTACTTC	14	.	TRBD1	TRBV6-1	TRBJ2-5
CASSLGAHYEQYF	TGTGCCAGCAGTCTAGGCGCTCACTACGAGCAGTACTTC	13	.	.	TRBV27	TRBJ2-7
CASSPGLGNQPQHF	TGTGCCAGCAGTCCAGGGTTAGGCAATCAGCCCCAGCATTTT	14	few	.	TRBV27	TRBJ1-5
CATSRDKTGGVDTQYF	TGTGCCACCAGCAGAGATAAAACAGGGGGCGTAGATACGCAGTATTTT	16	once	TRBD1	TRBV15	TRBJ2-3
CASSHEAPGELFF	TGTGCCAGCAGCCATGAGGCCCCCGGGGAGCTGTTTTTT	13	.	.	TRBV11-2	TRBJ2-2
CASSLISGGNTGELFF	TGTGCCAGCAGCTTGATCTCAGGGGGCAACACCGGGGAGCTGTTTTTT	16	.	TRBD1	TRBV5-6	TRBJ2-2
CACLWGEVKGNEQYF	TGTGCCTGCTTATGGGGTGAGGTTAAGGGAAACGAGCAGTACTTC	15	.	.	TRBV30	TRBJ2-7
CASSSGPPGNTIYF	TGTGCCAGCAGCTCGGGACCGCCAGGAAACACCATATATTTT	14	.	.	TRBV7-2	TRBJ1-3
CTSSQDKGTSGGLANTGELFF	TGCACCAGCAGCCAAGATAAGGGGACTAGCGGGGGGCTCGCGAACACCGGGGAGCTGTTTTTT	21	.	.	TRBV1	TRBJ2-2
CASSSENTQYF	TGTGCCAGCAGCTCGGAAAATACGCAGTATTTT	11	.	.	TRBV7-9	TRBJ2-3
CASSTFLGGGAGQPQHF	TGTGCCAGCAGCACCTTCCTCGGGGGGGGCGCAGGGCAGCCCCAGCATTTT	17	once	.	TRBV7-8	TRBJ1-5
CASSLCGQGMCGELFF	TGTGCCAGCAGCTTGTGCGGACAGGGGATGTGCGGGGAGCTGTTTTTT	16	.	TRBD1	TRBV11-3	TRBJ2-2
CASSSGTGIEQYF	TGTGCCAGCAGCTCCGGGACAGGGATCGAGCAGTACTTC	13	.	TRBD1	TRBV9	TRBJ2-7
CASSPGTGGGHGYTF	TGCGCCAGCAGCCCTGGGACAGGGGGCGGTCATGGCTACACCTTC	15	few	TRBD1	TRBV4-3	TRBJ1-2
CASSYSGGFEYGYTF	TGTGCCAGCAGTTACTCGGGGGGATTCGAGTATGGCTACACCTTC	15	few	.	TRBV6-6	TRBJ1-2
CASSGGAVF	TGTGCCAGCAGTGGGGGGGCAGTCTTC	9	medium-sized	.	TRBV6-7	TRBJ1-2
CASSLGPTTDTQYF	TGTGCCAGCAGCTTAGGCCCAACTACAGATACGCAGTATTTT	14	few	.	TRBV7-3	TRBJ2-3
CAWSLRDGGGGELFF	TGTGCCTGGAGTTTACGGGACGGGGGAGGCGGGGAGCTGTTTTTT	15	.	.	TRBV30	TRBJ2-2
CSAGGQGRYGYTF	TGCAGCGCTGGTGGACAGGGCCGGTATGGCTACACCTTC	13	.	TRBD1	TRBV29-1	TRBJ1-2
CASSTDRANKAFF	TGTGCCAGCAGCACGGACAGAGCCAATAAAGCTTTCTTT	13	.	.	TRBV5-6	TRBJ1-1
CAISEAAEDTQYF	TGTGCCATCAGTGAGGCGGCAGAAGATACGCAGTATTTT	13	.	.	TRBV10-3	TRBJ2-3
CASSLAGSAAQHF	TGTGCCAGCAGCTTGGCAGGCAGTGCGGCCCAGCATTTT	13	.	.	TRBV5-6	TRBJ1-5
CASSVSGTDTQYF	TGTGCCAGCAGCGTGAGCGGCACAGATACGCAGTATTTT	13	.	.	TRBV9	TRBJ2-3
CSVESARAGYEQYF	TGCAGCGTTGAATCGGCGCGGGCGGGATACGAGCAGTACTTC	14	.	.	TRBV29-1	TRBJ2-7